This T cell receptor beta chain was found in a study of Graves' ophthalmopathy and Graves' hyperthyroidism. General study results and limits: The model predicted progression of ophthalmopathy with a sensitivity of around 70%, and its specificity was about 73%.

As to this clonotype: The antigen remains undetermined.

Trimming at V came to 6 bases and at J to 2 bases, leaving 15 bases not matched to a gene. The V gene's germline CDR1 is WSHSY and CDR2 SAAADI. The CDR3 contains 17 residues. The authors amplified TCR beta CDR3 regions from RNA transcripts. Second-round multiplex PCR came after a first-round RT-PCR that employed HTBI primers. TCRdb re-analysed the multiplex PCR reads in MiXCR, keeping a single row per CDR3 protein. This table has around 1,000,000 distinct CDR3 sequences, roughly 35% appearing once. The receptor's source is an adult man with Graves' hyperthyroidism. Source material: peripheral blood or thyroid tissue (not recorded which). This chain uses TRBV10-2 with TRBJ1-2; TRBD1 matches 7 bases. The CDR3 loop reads CASRRPGDSLLNYGYTF. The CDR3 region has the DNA TGCGCCAGCAGACGACCAGGGGACAGTCTTTTAAACTATGGCTACACCTTC.